This T cell receptor beta chain was identified during a study of blood T cell repertoires in COVID-19. About the research overall: The United States, Italy and Spain provided the acute and convalescent COVID-19 samples.

The CDR3 has 15 amino acids. Trimming removed 0 bases from V and 0 bases from J, with 8 bases in between. Germline V gene data show CDR1 as MNHEY and CDR2 as SVGAGI. Original methodology: Reference gene primers were amplified, and this amplification served to estimate nucleated cell counts. Repertoires were generated with immunoSEQ multiplex PCR, while TCRdb's copy carries only in-frame clones and drops some. V and J calls and clone size are copied from that table; D and trimming were computed from the DNA. The table shows under 400,000 clones, with approximately 89% occurring only once. The J gene is TRBJ1-1, the V gene TRBV6-5; D uncertain. The receptor was derived from a woman aged 55-75 years with COVID-19, enrolled during active disease. Sequencing was done on a sample of peripheral blood. CDR3 DNA: TGTGCCAGCAGTTACTCGCGTAATCTGAACACTGAAGCTTTCTTT. It encodes CASSYSRNLNTEAFF.